This TCR beta chain emerged from a study of breast tumors, draining lymph nodes, adjacent tissues. Axillary draining lymph nodes of breast cancer patients supplied the node samples. In TCRdb, the multiplex PCR reads were re-called with MiXCR into one record per CDR3 protein. The sample holds 270,000 or so distinct CDR3 sequences, 30% seen once. Study results and caveats: Compared with basal-like, luminal-like tumors shared significantly more repertoire with nontumor tissue.

This clonotype has ten or more counts. Antigen unknown. J was trimmed by 5 bases and V by 8 bases; bases with no gene match: 6. The CDR3 runs to 13 residues. CDR1 and CDR2 (germline): SNHLY, FYNNEI. The V and J genes are TRBV2 and TRBJ2-5, with 9 bases matching TRBD1. The sequence derives from a female donor with breast cancer. Some clones in this sample may be carry-over from other donors' samples. Sequencing used axillary lymph node tissue. CDR3 in DNA: TGTGCCAGCCGACAGGGGGAAATGGAGACCCAGTACTTC. Amino acids: CASRQGEMETQYF.